One sample yielded the 24 T cell receptor beta chains listed below, sequenced in a study of blood T cells in healthy people across ages. It was with a sample-barcoded 5' primer and a J-beta primer mix that a second PCR of roughly 6 to 11 cycles was run. TCRdb used MiXCR to reprocess the 5' RACE reads, holding one entry per CDR3 protein. The sample has approximately 800,000 distinct CDR3 sequences, just over 55% seen once; the top ten hold roughly 24%. The specimen sequenced was blood. The receptors originated from a man in his forties or fifties in good health.

The J gene is TRBJ2-6, the V gene TRBV28, with D unclear. Germline CDR1 and CDR2: MDHEN and SYDVKM. The CDR3 runs to 16 residues. The ends were cut back, 5 bases at V and 0 bases at J, with 11 bases in the middle. The chain's CDR3 is CASSPLSGSGANVLTF. The CDR3 DNA reads TGTGCCAGCAGTCCGCTTTCGGGCTCTGGGGCCAACGTCCTGACTTTC.

The chain combines TRBV11-2 with TRBJ2-1, with D tentatively TRBD1 (5 bases). V was cut by 5 bases and J by 5 bases, with 16 bases left in between. The CDR3 totals 15 residues. From germline, CDR1 is SGHAT and CDR2 FQNNGV. This CDR3 reads CASSPGAGTHNEQFF. In nucleotides, the CDR3 is TGTGCCAGCAGCCCTGGGGCTGGTACACACAATGAGCAGTTCTTC.

The rearrangement joins TRBV7-6 to TRBJ2-7, with TRBD2 matching 11 bases. CDR1 and CDR2 (germline): SGHVS, FNYEAQ. This CDR3 is built from 16 residues. The V segment lost 5 bases and the J segment 6 bases; nucleotides outside the gene matches: 12. CDR3 in amino acids: CASSPTSGSFPGEQYF. Written as DNA, the CDR3 is TGTGCCAGCAGCCCAACTAGCGGGAGTTTTCCTGGCGAGCAGTACTTC.

The V and J genes are TRBV21-1 and TRBJ2-3; the DNA was not used to check the table's D call, TRBD1. TRBV21-1 is a recognized pseudogene. This CDR3 is 17 amino acids long. As DNA, the CDR3 is TGTGCCAGCAGCAAACCCGGTCTAGAGACATGGCCAGATACGCAGTATTTT. It is translated as CASSKPGLETWPDTQYF.

The chain couples TRBV28 to TRBJ2-3, with a weak D call TRBD2 (5 bases). From germline, CDR1 is MDHEN and CDR2 SYDVKM. The CDR3 consists of 12 residues. The CDR3 nucleotides are TGTGCGACGGGAATTAGCACAGATACGCAGTATTTT. Protein: CATGISTDTQYF.

The V and J genes are TRBV21-1 and TRBJ2-1; the DNA was not compared with TRBD1, the D call given in the table. TRBV21-1 is a pseudogene. The CDR3 runs 16 residues. Here the CDR3 reads CASSKGDGGKYNEQFF. The CDR3 region has the DNA TGTGCCAGCAGCAAAGGGGACGGGGGGAAATACAATGAGCAGTTCTTC.

The J gene is TRBJ2-3, the V gene TRBV5-1, with TRBD2 matching 7 bases. The V gene end was trimmed by 3 bases and the J gene end by 1 base; junction bases not matched to a gene: 5. The CDR3 totals 15 residues. Germline V gene lookup returns CDR1 SGHRS and CDR2 YFSETQ. The CDR3 loop is CASSSMAGGTDTQYF. In DNA form, the CDR3 reads TGCGCCAGCAGCTCGATGGCGGGGGGCACAGATACGCAGTATTTT.

The chain employs TRBV29-1 and TRBJ2-2; D may be TRBD1 (6 bases). V was cut by 8 bases and J by 4 bases, with 14 bases left in between. This CDR3 spans 13 amino acids. Per the germline V gene, CDR1 is SQVTM and CDR2 is ANQGSEA. The CDR3 here is CSIGQRSTGELFF. The CDR3 region has the DNA TGCAGCATAGGACAGAGGAGCACCGGGGAGCTGTTTTTT.

The V call is TRBV28, the J call TRBJ2-1, with D unclear. Germline assignment: CDR1 MDHEN and CDR2 SYDVKM. CDR3 length: 15 residues. V lost 6 bases to trimming and J lost 6 bases, with 18 bases between them. The CDR3 DNA reads TGTGCCAGCAGACCGGCCCCAGTGAGTACCAATGAGCAGTTCTTC. Translating gives CASRPAPVSTNEQFF.

The chain couples TRBV7-2 to TRBJ2-1; the D is unclear. CDR1 SGHTA and CDR2 FQGNSA come from the germline V gene. The CDR3 consists of 12 residues. V was clipped by 6 bases and J by 8 bases, with 11 bases between them. CDR3 coding DNA: TGTGCCAGCAGACTGACTGGGGATGAGCAGTTCTTC. It is translated as CASRLTGDEQFF.

This clonotype has more than one count but fewer than ten. The rearrangement uses TRBV29-1 and TRBJ2-1, with 8 bases that match TRBD1. CDR1 and CDR2 (germline): SQVTM, ANQGSEA. Trimming removed 5 bases from V and 3 bases from J; junction bases left unmatched: 9. The CDR3 contains 15 residues. The CDR3 sequence is CSVNPSGGVYNEQFF. The CDR3 nucleotides read TGCAGCGTTAACCCGTCAGGGGGCGTCTACAATGAGCAGTTCTTC.

The J gene is TRBJ2-7, the V gene TRBV20-1; tentative D call: TRBD1 (8 bases). The DNA end is a closer match to TRBJ2-4, so the J assignment may be wrong. The CDR3 is 13 amino acids. The germline CDR1 and CDR2 sequences are DFQATT and SNEGSKA (reference sequence). The CDR3 DNA reads as TGCAGTGCTTTACAGGGGGGGGGAAACATTCAGTACTTC. Amino acid sequence: CSALQGGGNIQYF.

This chain links TRBV11-1 with TRBJ2-6; D uncertain. The CDR3 consists of 17 residues. Deletions cut 4 bases from V and 0 bases from J, with 13 bases between. Germline CDR1 is SGHAT and CDR2 is FQDESV (reference sequence). The DNA for the CDR3 is TGTGCCAGCAGCTCCGAAATCCAGATCTCTGGGGCCAACGTCCTGACTTTC. This translates into CASSSEIQISGANVLTF.

This sequence joins TRBV14 and TRBJ2-5; the D call may be TRBD1 or TRBD2 (5 bases each). The CDR3 extends over 13 amino acids. Germline CDR1 SGHDN, CDR2 FVKESK. Trimming took 3 bases from V and 11 from J, leaving 16 bases between them. DNA for the CDR3: TGTGCCAGCAGCCACGTGGTAAGGGGAGAGCAGTACTTC. Translating gives CASSHVVRGEQYF.

This rearrangement joins TRBV7-3 to TRBJ2-3; a weak D match, TRBD2 (7 bases). Trimming removed 4 bases from V and 0 bases from J, with 14 bases in between. This CDR3 is built from 16 residues. Germline lookup yields CDR1 SGHTA and CDR2 FQGTGA. The CDR3 sequence is CASSWIGGASTDTQYF. The DNA for the CDR3 is TGTGCCAGCAGCTGGATAGGGGGGGCTAGCACAGATACGCAGTATTTT.

This chain joins TRBV3-1 and TRBJ1-5; perhaps TRBD1 as D (5 bases). This CDR3 contains 15 residues. CDR1 is LGHDT and CDR2 is YNNKEL in the germline V gene (reference sequence). Between the trimmed V and J ends, which lost 2 bases and 5 bases, there was a span of 13 bases. Here the CDR3 DNA reads TGTGCCAGCAGCCAACGTCTGGGGGTGGATCAGCCCCAGCATTTT. Translated, it gives CASSQRLGVDQPQHF.

This clonotype came up a few times. The rearrangement uses TRBV4-1 and TRBJ2-7; D remains unclear. CDR3 length: 14 amino acids. Deletions cut 0 bases from V and 5 bases from J, with 11 bases between. Germline CDR1 MGHRA, CDR2 YSYEKL. CDR3 nucleotides: TGCGCCAGCAGCCAAGAGGATTTCCGGAACGAGCAGTACTTC. The encoded protein is CASSQEDFRNEQYF.

This sequence joins TRBV11-2 and TRBJ2-7, with a weak D call TRBD2 (6 bases). TRBJ2-5 explains the end of the DNA better; the J call may be wrong. The length of the CDR3 is 15 residues. Germline V gene sequence: CDR1 SGHAT, CDR2 FQNNGV. CDR3 bases: TGTGCCAGCAGCGCCGGGACTTCCCACGCGGAGACCCAGTACTTC. Its protein product is CASSAGTSHAETQYF.

The chain links TRBV28 to TRBJ2-5; D is perhaps TRBD1 (6 bases). The CDR3 is 17 residues long. Germline assignment: CDR1 MDHEN and CDR2 SYDVKM. V was cut by 6 bases and J by 11 bases, with 31 bases left in between. CDR3: CASSLPEGENFMNEQYF. The CDR3 region has the DNA TGTGCCAGCAGCCTCCCAGAGGGGGAGAATTTCATGAATGAGCAGTACTTC.

This chain links TRBV5-1 with TRBJ2-5; D unresolved. V shed 5 bases and J shed 5 bases, with 22 bases lying between them. In germline, CDR1 is SGHRS, CDR2 YFSETQ. The CDR3 loop spans 16 amino acids. This CDR3 is CASSAVRPSAGETQYF. For the CDR3, the DNA is TGCGCCAGCAGTGCGGTCCGTCCGAGTGCCGGGGAGACCCAGTACTTC.

The sample holds one count of this clonotype. V gene TRBV12-3 or TRBV12-4 combines with J gene TRBJ2-7; D uncertain. This CDR3 is built from 15 residues. V was pared by 6 bases and J by 3 bases, with 18 bases between. CDR3 loop: CASSPARKSSYEQYF. The CDR3 nucleotides read TGTGCCAGCAGCCCGGCGCGGAAATCTAGCTACGAGCAGTACTTC.

For the CDR3, the DNA is TGTGCCAGCAGCTTAGCGCCGGCTCCCGGGACGGCGCAAGAGACCCAGTACTTC. Its protein product is CASSLAPAPGTAQETQYF. The chain links TRBV7-8 to TRBJ2-5; D tentatively reads TRBD1 or TRBD2 (5 bases each). With 0 bases removed from V and 2 bases from J, the gap between germline ends came to 19 bases. Germline assignment: CDR1 SGHVS and CDR2 FQNEAQ. This CDR3 contains 18 residues.

This clonotype was picked up a small number of times. This rearrangement joins TRBV12-3 or TRBV12-4 to TRBJ2-7; 9 nucleotides agree with TRBD2. The CDR3 extends over 14 amino acids. V shed 6 bases, J shed 0 bases, and the junction held 3 bases outside the gene matches. The CDR3 here is CASRFSGSSYEQYF. The DNA for the CDR3 is TGTGCCAGCAGGTTTAGCGGGAGCTCCTACGAGCAGTACTTC.

This clonotype was picked up a small number of times. The J gene is TRBJ2-7, the V gene TRBV6-2 or TRBV6-3; D perhaps matches TRBD1 (5 bases). The CDR3 sequence is 14 residues long. CDR1 is MNHEY and CDR2 is SVGEGT in the germline V gene. V gave up 8 bases and J gave up 3 bases, with 17 bases separating them. The CDR3 DNA follows: TGTGCCAGCCGCCGAACAGCAGGGCTCTACGAGCAGTACTTC. Translation: CASRRTAGLYEQYF.